A selection of T cell receptor beta chains follows, all from one sample in a study of blood T cell repertoires in COVID-19. Produced via immunoSEQ multiplex PCR; TCRdb's table is partial and in-frame only. This repertoire shows a few hundred thousand clones, 80% to 90% found once; its top ten account for 1% to 1.5%. Sequencing was performed on peripheral blood. These receptors were obtained from a woman aged 45-65 years with acute or convalescent COVID-19. The CDR3 runs from the conserved cysteine through the conserved F or W. The order of the fields is J gene, V gene, CDR3 protein.

J gene: TRBJ1-5
V gene: TRBV19
CDR3 protein: CASRQAEVHQPQHF

J gene: TRBJ1-2
V gene: TRBV19
CDR3 protein: CASSRDTHDGYTF

J gene: TRBJ2-7
V gene: TRBV21-1
CDR3 protein: CASRGTPSYEQYF

J gene: TRBJ1-1
V gene: TRBV5-1
CDR3 protein: CASSPSTGTTEAFF

J gene: TRBJ2-3
V gene: TRBV6-5
CDR3 protein: CASSRTGLGTQYF

J gene: TRBJ2-7
V gene: TRBV27
CDR3 protein: CASNSDRGSSYEQYF

J gene: TRBJ1-1
V gene: TRBV6-6
CDR3 protein: CASSYAGEWTEAFF

J gene: TRBJ1-5
V gene: TRBV2
CDR3 protein: CASSDQRRRGPEPQHF

J gene: TRBJ1-2
V gene: TRBV5-1
CDR3 protein: CASSLNREINGYTF

J gene: TRBJ2-1
V gene: TRBV3-1/TRBV3-2
CDR3 protein: CASSQGGEGAYNEQFF

J gene: TRBJ1-4
V gene: TRBV5-1
CDR3 protein: CASSSSYATNEKLFF

J gene: TRBJ1-5
V gene: TRBV10-3
CDR3 protein: CAISENRGNQPQHF

J gene: TRBJ1-1
V gene: TRBV2
CDR3 protein: CASSDRGRYTEAFF

J gene: TRBJ1-4
V gene: TRBV24-1
CDR3 protein: CATSDGGATNEKLFF

J gene: TRBJ2-5
V gene: TRBV25-1
CDR3 protein: CASSTTGETQYF

J gene: TRBJ2-3
V gene: TRBV5-1
CDR3 protein: CASSPPLTSWGDTQYF

J gene: TRBJ2-1
V gene: TRBV5-4
CDR3 protein: CASSLEGARAYNEQFF

J gene: TRBJ2-2
V gene: TRBV5-1
CDR3 protein: CASLASSTDWGNTGELFF

J gene: TRBJ1-5
V gene: TRBV28
CDR3 protein: CASSATRGLEPQHF

J gene: TRBJ2-3
V gene: TRBV30
CDR3 protein: CAWIASGRTDTQYF

J gene: TRBJ2-1
V gene: TRBV5-1
CDR3 protein: CASSLVANPYNEQFF

J gene: TRBJ1-1
V gene: TRBV12-3/TRBV12-4
CDR3 protein: CASSLSGATEAFF

J gene: TRBJ2-5
V gene: TRBV5-1
CDR3 protein: CASRRASGQETQYF

J gene: TRBJ1-4
V gene: TRBV7-9
CDR3 protein: CASSLGFEKLFF

J gene: TRBJ2-7
V gene: TRBV14
CDR3 protein: CASSPDFAYEQYF

J gene: TRBJ2-2
V gene: TRBV2
CDR3 protein: CASSEEHTGELFF

J gene: TRBJ2-7
V gene: TRBV7-2
CDR3 protein: CASSLVDSGSYEQYF

J gene: TRBJ2-1
V gene: TRBV10-3
CDR3 protein: CAISAPGLVSNEQFF

J gene: TRBJ1-5
V gene: TRBV3-1/TRBV3-2
CDR3 protein: CASSHGNQPQHF

J gene: TRBJ1-6
V gene: TRBV19
CDR3 protein: CASTQGVGSPLHF

J gene: TRBJ1-1
V gene: TRBV6-2/TRBV6-3
CDR3 protein: CASSYSGLQNTEAFF

J gene: TRBJ2-1
V gene: TRBV19
CDR3 protein: CASSIQFGYNEQFF

J gene: TRBJ2-2
V gene: TRBV3-1/TRBV3-2
CDR3 protein: CASSPTSGGYTGELFF

J gene: TRBJ1-1
V gene: TRBV3-1/TRBV3-2
CDR3 protein: CASSQGEDAFF

J gene: TRBJ1-4
V gene: TRBV27
CDR3 protein: CASSWGQGTEKLFF

J gene: TRBJ1-5
V gene: TRBV6-6
CDR3 protein: CASTDRDEQPQHF

J gene: TRBJ1-2
V gene: TRBV5-5
CDR3 protein: CASSFEQVPYGYTF

J gene: TRBJ1-1
V gene: TRBV4-1
CDR3 protein: CASSQSDTEAFF

J gene: TRBJ1-5
V gene: TRBV7-7
CDR3 protein: CASSLAGGKNQPQHF

J gene: TRBJ1-6
V gene: TRBV9
CDR3 protein: CASSPGQGRSSPLHF

J gene: TRBJ2-1
V gene: TRBV27
CDR3 protein: CASSLPGQGRERNNEQFF

J gene: TRBJ1-6
V gene: TRBV6-5
CDR3 protein: CASSNTRNSPLHF

J gene: TRBJ1-5
V gene: TRBV24-1
CDR3 protein: CATSLSGSNQPQHF

J gene: TRBJ2-1
V gene: TRBV24-1
CDR3 protein: CATSDSWGPYNEQFF

J gene: TRBJ1-4
V gene: TRBV9
CDR3 protein: CASSLETGPNEKLFF

J gene: TRBJ1-2
V gene: TRBV12-3/TRBV12-4
CDR3 protein: CASSLEGLNGYTF

J gene: TRBJ2-6
V gene: TRBV6-5
CDR3 protein: CASSQRGSGANVLTF

J gene: TRBJ1-2
V gene: TRBV3-1/TRBV3-2
CDR3 protein: CASSQLAVYGYTF

J gene: TRBJ1-1
V gene: TRBV20-1
CDR3 protein: CSGGGNTEAFF

J gene: TRBJ2-5
V gene: TRBV12-5
CDR3 protein: CASGSRGETQYF

J gene: TRBJ1-3
V gene: TRBV6-5
CDR3 protein: CASSPGGYTIYF

J gene: TRBJ1-5
V gene: TRBV2
CDR3 protein: CASSRQNNQPQHF